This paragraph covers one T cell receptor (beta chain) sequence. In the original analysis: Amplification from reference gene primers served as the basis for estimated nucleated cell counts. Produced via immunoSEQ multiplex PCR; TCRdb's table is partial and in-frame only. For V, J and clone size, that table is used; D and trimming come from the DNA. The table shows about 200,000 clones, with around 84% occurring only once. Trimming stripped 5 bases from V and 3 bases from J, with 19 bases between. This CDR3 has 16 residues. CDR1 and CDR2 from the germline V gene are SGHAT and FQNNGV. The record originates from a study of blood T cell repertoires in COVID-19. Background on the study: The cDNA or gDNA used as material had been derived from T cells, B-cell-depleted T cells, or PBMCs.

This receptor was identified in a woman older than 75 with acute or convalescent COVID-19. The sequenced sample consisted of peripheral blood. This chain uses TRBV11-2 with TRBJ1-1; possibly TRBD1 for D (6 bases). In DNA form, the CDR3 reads TGTGCCAGCAGCGCCCGCCAGGGGTTTGGGGACACTGAAGCTTTCTTT. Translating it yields CASSARQGFGDTEAFF. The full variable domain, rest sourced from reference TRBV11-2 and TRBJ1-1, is EAGVAQSPRYKIIEKRQSVAFWCNPISGHATLYWYQQILGQGPKLLIQFQNNGVVDDSQLPKDRFSAERLKGVDSTLKIQPAKLEDSAVYLCASSARQGFGDTEAFFGQGTRLTVV.